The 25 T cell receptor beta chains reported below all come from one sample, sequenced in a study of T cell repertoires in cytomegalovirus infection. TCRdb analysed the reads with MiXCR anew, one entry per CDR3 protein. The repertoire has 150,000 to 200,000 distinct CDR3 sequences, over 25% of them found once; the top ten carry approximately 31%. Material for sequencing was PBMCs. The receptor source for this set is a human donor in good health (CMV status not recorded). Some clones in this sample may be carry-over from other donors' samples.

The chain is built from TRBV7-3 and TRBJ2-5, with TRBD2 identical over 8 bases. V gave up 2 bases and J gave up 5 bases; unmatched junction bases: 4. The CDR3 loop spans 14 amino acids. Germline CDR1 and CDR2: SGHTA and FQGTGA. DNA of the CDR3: TGTGCCAGCAGCTTATCCGCTAGCGGGGAGACCCAGTACTTC. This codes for CASSLSASGETQYF.

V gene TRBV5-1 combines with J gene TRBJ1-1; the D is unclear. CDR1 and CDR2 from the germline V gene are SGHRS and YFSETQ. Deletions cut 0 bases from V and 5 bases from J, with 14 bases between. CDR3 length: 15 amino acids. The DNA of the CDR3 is TGCGCCAGCAGCTTGGCCGGGAACCGAGGAACTGAAGCTTTCTTT. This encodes CASSLAGNRGTEAFF.

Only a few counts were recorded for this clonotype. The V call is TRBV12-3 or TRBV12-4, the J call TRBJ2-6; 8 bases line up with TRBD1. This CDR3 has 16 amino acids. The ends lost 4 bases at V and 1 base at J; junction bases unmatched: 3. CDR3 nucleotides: TGTGCCAGCAGTTCAGGGGGCAGGTCTGGGGCCAACGTCCTGACTTTC. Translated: CASSSGGRSGANVLTF.

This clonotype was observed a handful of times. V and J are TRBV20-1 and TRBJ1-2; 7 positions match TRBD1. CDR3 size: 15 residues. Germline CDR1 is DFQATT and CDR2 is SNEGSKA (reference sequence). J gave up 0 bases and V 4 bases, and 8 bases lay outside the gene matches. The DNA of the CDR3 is TGCAGTGCTATCCCAGGGGGGGAGTCTAACTATGGCTACACCTTC. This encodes CSAIPGGESNYGYTF.

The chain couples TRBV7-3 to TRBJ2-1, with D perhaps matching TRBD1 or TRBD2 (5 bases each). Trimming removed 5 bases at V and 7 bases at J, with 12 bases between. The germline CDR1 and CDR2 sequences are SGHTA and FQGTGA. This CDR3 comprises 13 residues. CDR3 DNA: TGTGCCAGCAGCCCCGGGACCGGGAATGAGCAGTTCTTC. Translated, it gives CASSPGTGNEQFF.

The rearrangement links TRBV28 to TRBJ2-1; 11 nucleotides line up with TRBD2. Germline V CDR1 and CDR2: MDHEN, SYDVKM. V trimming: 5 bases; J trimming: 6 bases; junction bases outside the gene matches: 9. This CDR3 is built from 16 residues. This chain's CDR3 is CASSLPTSGGTNEQFF. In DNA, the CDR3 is TGTGCCAGCAGTCTTCCTACTAGCGGGGGAACCAATGAGCAGTTCTTC.

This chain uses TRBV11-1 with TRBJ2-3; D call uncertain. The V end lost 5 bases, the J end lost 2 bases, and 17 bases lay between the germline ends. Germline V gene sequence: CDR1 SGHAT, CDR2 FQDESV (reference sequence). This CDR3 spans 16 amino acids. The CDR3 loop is CASSRFSIGATDTQYF. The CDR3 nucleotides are TGTGCCAGCAGCCGCTTTTCGATTGGAGCCACAGATACGCAGTATTTT.

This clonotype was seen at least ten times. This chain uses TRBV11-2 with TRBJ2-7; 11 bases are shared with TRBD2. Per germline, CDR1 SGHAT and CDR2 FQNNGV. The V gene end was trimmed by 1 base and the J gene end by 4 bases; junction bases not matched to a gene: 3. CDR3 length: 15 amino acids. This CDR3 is CASSLALAGGYEQYF. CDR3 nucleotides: TGTGCCAGCAGCTTAGCCCTAGCGGGGGGATACGAGCAGTACTTC.

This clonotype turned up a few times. CDR3 coding DNA: TGTGCCAGCAGCCCACAACGGGACTATCTCGTCACAGATACGCAGTATTTT. Its translation is CASSPQRDYLVTDTQYF. This chain links TRBV7-8 with TRBJ2-3; 7 bases are a match to TRBD2. Looked up from germline, CDR1 is SGHVS and CDR2 is FQNEAQ. The CDR3 is made up of 17 amino acids. Unmatched junction bases numbered 13, after V lost 5 bases and J lost 2 bases.

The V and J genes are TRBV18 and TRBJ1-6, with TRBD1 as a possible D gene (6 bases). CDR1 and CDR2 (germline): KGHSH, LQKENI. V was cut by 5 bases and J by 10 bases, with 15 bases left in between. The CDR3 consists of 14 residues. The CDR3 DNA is TGTGCCAGCTCATCACAGGGAGAGGAATCACCCCTCCACTTT. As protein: CASSSQGEESPLHF.

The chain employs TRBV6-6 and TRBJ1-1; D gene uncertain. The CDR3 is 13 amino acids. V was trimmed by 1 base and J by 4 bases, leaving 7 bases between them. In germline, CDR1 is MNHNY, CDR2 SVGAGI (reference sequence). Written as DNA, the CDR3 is TGTGCCAGCAGTTACTACCGGGGCACTGAAGCTTTCTTT. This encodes CASSYYRGTEAFF.

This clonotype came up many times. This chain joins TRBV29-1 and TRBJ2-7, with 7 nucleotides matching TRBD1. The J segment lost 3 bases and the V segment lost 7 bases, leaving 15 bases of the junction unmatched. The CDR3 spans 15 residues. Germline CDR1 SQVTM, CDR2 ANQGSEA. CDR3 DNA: TGCAGCGCCCGAACCAGAGAGGGACAGCTCTACGAGCAGTACTTC. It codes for CSARTREGQLYEQYF.

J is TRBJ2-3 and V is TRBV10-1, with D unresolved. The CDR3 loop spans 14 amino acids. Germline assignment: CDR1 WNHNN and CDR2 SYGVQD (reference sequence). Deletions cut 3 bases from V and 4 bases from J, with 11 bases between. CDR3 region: CASSDTELADTQYF. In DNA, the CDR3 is TGCGCCAGCAGTGACACCGAGTTAGCAGATACGCAGTATTTT.

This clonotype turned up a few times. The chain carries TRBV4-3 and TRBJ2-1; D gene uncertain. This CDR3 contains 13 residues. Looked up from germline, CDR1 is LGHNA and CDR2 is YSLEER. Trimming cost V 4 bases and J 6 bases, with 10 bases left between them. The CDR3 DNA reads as TGCGCCAGCAGCCCCTTCCTTAGCAATGAGCAGTTCTTC. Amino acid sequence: CASSPFLSNEQFF.

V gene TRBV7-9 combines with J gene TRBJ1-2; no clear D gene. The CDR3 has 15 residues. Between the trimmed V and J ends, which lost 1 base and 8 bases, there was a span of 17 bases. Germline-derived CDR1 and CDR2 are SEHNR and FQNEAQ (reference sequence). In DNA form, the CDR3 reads TGTGCCAGCAGCTTAGACCTCACCATCCCAGGAGGCTACACCTTC. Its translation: CASSLDLTIPGGYTF.

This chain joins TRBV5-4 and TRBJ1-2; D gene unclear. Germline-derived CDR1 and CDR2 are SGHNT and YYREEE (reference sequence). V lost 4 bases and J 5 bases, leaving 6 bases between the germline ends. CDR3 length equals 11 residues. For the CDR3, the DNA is TGTGCCAGCAGCCATGGTTATGGCTACACCTTC. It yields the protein CASSHGYGYTF.

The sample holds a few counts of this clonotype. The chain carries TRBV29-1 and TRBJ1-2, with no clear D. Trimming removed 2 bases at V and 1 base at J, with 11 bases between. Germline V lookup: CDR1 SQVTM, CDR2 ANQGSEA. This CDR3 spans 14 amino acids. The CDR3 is CSVESDTNNYGYTF. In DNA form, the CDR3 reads TGCAGCGTTGAAAGCGACACCAATAACTATGGCTACACCTTC.

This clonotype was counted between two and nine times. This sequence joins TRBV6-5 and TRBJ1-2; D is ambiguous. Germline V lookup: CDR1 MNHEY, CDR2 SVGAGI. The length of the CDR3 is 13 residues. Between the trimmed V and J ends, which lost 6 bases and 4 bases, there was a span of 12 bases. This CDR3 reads CASRAFSSYGYTF. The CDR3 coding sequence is TGTGCCAGCAGGGCCTTTTCCTCCTATGGCTACACCTTC.

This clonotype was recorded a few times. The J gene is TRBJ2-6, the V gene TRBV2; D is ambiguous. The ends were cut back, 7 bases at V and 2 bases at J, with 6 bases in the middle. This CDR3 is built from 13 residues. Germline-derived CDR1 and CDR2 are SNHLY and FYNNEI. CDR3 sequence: CASNDPGANVLTF. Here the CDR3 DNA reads TGTGCCAGCAATGATCCTGGGGCCAACGTCCTGACTTTC.

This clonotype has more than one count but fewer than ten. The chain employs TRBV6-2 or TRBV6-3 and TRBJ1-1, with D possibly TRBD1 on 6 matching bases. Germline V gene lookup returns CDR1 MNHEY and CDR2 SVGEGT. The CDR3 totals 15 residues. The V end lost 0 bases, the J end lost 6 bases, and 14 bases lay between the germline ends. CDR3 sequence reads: CASSYSNRARAEAFF. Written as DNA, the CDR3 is TGTGCCAGCAGTTACTCGAACAGGGCAAGGGCTGAAGCTTTCTTT.

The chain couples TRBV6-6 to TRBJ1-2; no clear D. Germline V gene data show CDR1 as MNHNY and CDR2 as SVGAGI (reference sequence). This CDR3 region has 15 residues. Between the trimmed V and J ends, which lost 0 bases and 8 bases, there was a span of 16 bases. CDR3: CASSYSADPSGGYTF. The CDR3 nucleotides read TGTGCCAGCAGTTACTCGGCAGACCCCTCCGGGGGCTACACCTTC.

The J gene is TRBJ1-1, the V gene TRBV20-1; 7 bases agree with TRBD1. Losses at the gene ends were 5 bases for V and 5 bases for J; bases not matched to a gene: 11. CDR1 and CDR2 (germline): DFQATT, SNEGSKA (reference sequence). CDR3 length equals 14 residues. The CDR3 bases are TGCAGTGCTCTACGGACAGGTGAAGGAACTGAAGCTTTCTTT. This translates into CSALRTGEGTEAFF.

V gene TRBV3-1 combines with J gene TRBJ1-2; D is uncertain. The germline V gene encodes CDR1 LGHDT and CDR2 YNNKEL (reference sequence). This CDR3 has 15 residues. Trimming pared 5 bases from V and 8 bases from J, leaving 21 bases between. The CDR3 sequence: CASSYSRLSGRGYTF. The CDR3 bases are TGTGCCAGCAGCTACTCCCGCCTGTCTGGAAGAGGCTACACCTTC.

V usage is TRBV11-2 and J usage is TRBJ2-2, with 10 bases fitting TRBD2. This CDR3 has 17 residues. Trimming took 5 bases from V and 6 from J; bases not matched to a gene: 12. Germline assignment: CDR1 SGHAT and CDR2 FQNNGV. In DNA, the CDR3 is TGTGCCAGCAGCGAATATGCCAGCGGGGGGGCCGCCGGGGAGCTGTTTTTT. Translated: CASSEYASGGAAGELFF. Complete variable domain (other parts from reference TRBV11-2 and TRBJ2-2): EAGVAQSPRYKIIEKRQSVAFWCNPISGHATLYWYQQILGQGPKLLIQFQNNGVVDDSQLPKDRFSAERLKGVDSTLKIQPAKLEDSAVYLCASSEYASGGAAGELFFGEGSRLTVL.

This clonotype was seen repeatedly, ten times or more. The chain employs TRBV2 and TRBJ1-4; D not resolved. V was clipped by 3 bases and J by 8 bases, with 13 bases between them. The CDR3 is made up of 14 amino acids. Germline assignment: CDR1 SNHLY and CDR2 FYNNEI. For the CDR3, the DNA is TGTGCCAGCAGTGATATCCAGGATGGAGAAAAACTGTTTTTT. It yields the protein CASSDIQDGEKLFF. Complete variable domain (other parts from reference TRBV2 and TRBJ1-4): EPEVTQTPSHQVTQMGQEVILRCVPISNHLYFYWYRQILGQKVEFLVSFYNNEISEKSEIFDDQFSVERPDGSNFTLKIRSTKLEDSAMYFCASSDIQDGEKLFFGSGTQLSVL.